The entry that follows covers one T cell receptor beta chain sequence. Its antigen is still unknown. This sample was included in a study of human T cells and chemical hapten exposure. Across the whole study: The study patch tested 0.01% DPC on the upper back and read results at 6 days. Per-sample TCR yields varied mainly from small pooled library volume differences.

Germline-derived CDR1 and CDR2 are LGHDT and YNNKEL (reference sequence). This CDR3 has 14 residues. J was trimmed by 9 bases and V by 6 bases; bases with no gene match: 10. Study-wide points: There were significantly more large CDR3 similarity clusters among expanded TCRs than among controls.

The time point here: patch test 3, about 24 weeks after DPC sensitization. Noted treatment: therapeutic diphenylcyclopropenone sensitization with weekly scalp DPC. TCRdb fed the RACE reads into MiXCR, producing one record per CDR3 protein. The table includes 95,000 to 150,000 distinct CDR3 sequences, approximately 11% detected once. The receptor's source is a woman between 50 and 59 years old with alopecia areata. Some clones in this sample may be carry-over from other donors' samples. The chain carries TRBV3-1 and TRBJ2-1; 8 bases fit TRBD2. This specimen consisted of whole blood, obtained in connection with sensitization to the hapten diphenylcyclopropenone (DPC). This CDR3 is CASRPGLGSGEQFF. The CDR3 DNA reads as TGTGCCAGCAGGCCGGGACTAGGGTCTGGTGAGCAGTTCTTC.